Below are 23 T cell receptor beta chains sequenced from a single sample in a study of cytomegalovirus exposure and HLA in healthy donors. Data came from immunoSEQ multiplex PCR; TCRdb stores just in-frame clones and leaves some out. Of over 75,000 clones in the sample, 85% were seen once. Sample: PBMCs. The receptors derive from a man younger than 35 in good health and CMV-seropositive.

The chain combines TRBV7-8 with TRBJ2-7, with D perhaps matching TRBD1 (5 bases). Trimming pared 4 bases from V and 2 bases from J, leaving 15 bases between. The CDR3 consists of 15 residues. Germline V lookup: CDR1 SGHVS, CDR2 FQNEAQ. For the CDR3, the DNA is TGTGCCAGCAGCTGGGGTACAGGCCTCCCCTACGAGCAGTACGTC. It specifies CASSWGTGLPYEQYV.

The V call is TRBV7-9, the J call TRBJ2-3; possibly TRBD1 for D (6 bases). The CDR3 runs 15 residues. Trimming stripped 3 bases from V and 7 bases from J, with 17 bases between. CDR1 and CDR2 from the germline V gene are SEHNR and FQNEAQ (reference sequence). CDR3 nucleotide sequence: TGTGCCAGCAGCTTTTTACAGGGCAGCAGGAATACGCAGTATTTT. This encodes CASSFLQGSRNTQYF.

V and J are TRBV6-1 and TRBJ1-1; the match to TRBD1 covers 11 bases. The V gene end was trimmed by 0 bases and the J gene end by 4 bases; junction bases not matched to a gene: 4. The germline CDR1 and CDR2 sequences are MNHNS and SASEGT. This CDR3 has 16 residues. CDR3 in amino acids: CASSEAGGTGGTEAFF. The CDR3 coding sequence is TGTGCCAGCAGTGAAGCAGGGGGGACAGGGGGCACTGAAGCTTTCTTT.

CDR3: CASSTAQGHEQFF. The CDR3 DNA reads TGTGCCAGCAGCACGGCCCAGGGTCATGAGCAGTTCTTC. V is TRBV5-6 and J is TRBJ2-1; D perhaps matches TRBD1 (5 bases). V was cut by 4 bases and J by 8 bases, with 13 bases left in between. Per the germline V gene, CDR1 is SGHDT and CDR2 is YYEEEE. The CDR3 covers 13 residues. The whole variable domain, remainder taken from reference TRBV5-6 and TRBJ2-1, is DAGVTQSPTHLIKTRGQQVTLRCSPKSGHDTVSWYQQALGQGPQFIFQYYEEEERQRGNFPDRFSGHQFPNYSSELNVNALLLGDSALYLCASSTAQGHEQFFGPGTRLTVL.

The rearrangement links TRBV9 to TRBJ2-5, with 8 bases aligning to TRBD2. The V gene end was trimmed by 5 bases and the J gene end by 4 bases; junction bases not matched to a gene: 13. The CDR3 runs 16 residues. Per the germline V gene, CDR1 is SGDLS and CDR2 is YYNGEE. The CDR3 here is CASSLGAAGDLETQYF. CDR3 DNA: TGTGCCAGCAGTCTGGGGGCAGCGGGAGATTTAGAGACCCAGTACTTC.

In DNA form, the CDR3 reads TGTGCCACCAGCAGAGGGGGCGGGGGGAGCTCCTACGAGCAGTACTTC. This translates into CATSRGGGGSSYEQYF. The gene calls are TRBV15 and TRBJ2-7, with 8 positions matching TRBD2. The CDR3 loop spans 16 amino acids. V trimming: 1 base; J trimming: 0 bases; junction bases outside the gene matches: 5. The V gene's germline CDR1 is LNHNV and CDR2 YYDKDF (reference sequence).

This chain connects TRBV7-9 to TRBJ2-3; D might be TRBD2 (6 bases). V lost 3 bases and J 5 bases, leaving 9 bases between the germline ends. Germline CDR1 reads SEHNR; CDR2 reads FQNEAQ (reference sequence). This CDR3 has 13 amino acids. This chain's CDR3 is CASSFGGIDTQYF. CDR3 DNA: TGTGCCAGCAGCTTTGGCGGGATAGATACGCAGTATTTT.

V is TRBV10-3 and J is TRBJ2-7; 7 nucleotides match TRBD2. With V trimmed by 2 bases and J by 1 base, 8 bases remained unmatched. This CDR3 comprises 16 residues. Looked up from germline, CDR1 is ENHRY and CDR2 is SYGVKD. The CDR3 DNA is TGTGCCATCAGTGAGCGGGTGGGAGGGCAATCCTACGAGCAGTACTTC. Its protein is CAISERVGGQSYEQYF.

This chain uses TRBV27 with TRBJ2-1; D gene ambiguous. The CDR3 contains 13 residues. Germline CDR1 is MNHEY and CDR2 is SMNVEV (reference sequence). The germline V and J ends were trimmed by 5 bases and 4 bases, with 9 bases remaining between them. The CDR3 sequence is CASSHYIYNEQFF. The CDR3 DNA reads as TGTGCCAGCAGTCACTACATTTACAATGAGCAGTTCTTC.

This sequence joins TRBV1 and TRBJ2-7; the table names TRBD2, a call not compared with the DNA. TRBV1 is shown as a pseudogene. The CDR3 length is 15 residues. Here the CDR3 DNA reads TGCACCAGCAGCAACGGGACTAGGGGGGTGTACGAGCAGTACGTC. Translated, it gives CTSSNGTRGVYEQYV.

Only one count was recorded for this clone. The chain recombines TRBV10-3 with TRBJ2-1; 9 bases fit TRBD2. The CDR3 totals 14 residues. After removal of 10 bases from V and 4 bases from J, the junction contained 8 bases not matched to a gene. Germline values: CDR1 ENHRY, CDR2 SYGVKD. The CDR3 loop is CATMLAGIYNEQFF. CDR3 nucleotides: TGTGCCACCATGCTAGCGGGGATTTACAATGAGCAGTTCTTC.

The CDR3 region has the DNA TGCGCCAGCAGCATACAGGCTTTTAGCACAGATACGCAGTATTTT. Its protein product is CASSIQAFSTDTQYF. This chain uses TRBV5-1 with TRBJ2-3, with D perhaps TRBD1 (5 bases). The CDR3 loop spans 15 amino acids. The germline V gene encodes CDR1 SGHRS and CDR2 YFSETQ. The V and J ends lost 4 bases and 0 bases respectively, with 12 bases between them. Full variable domain (rest looked up from reference TRBV5-1 and TRBJ2-3): KAGVTQTPRYLIKTRGQQVTLSCSPISGHRSVSWYQQTPGQGLQFLFEYFSETQRNKGNFPGRFSGRQFSNSRSEMNVSTLELGDSALYLCASSIQAFSTDTQYFGPGTRLTVL.

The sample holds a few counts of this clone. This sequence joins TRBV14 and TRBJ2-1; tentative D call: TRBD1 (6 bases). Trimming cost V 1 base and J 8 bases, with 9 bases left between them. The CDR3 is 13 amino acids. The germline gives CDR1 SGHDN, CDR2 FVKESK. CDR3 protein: CASSQGRGDEQFF. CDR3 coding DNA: TGTGCCAGCAGCCAAGGCAGGGGAGATGAGCAGTTCTTC.

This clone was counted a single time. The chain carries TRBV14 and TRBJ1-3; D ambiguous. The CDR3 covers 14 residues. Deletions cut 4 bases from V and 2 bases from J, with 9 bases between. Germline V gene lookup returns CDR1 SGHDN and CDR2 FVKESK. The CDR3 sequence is CASSPLLPGNTIYF. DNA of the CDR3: TGTGCCAGCAGCCCACTGCTACCTGGAAACACCATATATTTT.

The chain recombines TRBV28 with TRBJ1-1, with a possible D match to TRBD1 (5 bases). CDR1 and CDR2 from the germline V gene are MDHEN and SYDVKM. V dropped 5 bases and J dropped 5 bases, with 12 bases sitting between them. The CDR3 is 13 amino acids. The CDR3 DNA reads TGTGCCAGCAGTGGGGCGTACATGACTGAAGCTTTCTTT. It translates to CASSGAYMTEAFF.

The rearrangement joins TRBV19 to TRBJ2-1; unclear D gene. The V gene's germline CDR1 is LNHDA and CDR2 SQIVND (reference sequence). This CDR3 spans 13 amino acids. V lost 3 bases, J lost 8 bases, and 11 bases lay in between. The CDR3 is CASSIRRRDEQFF. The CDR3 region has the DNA TGTGCCAGTAGTATTCGCCGACGGGATGAGCAGTTCTTC.

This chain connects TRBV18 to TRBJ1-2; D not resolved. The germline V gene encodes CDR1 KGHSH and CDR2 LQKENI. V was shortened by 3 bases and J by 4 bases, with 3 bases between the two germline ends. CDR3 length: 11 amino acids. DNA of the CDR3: TGTGCCAGCTCACCCGGCTATGGCTACACCTTC. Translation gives CASSPGYGYTF.

The CDR3 DNA follows: TGTGCCAGTAGTAAAGGCGGGATCTCCTACAATGAGCAGTTCTTC. Translated: CASSKGGISYNEQFF. The chain uses TRBV19 and TRBJ2-1, with D tentatively TRBD2 (6 bases). V gave up 4 bases and J gave up 0 bases, with 10 bases separating them. CDR1 is LNHDA, CDR2 SQIVND, per germline (reference sequence). The CDR3 sequence is 15 residues long. The full variable domain, with the rest looked up from reference TRBV19 and TRBJ2-1, is DGGITQSPKYLFRKEGQNVTLSCEQNLNHDAMYWYRQDPGQGLRLIYYSQIVNDFQKGDIAEGYSVSREKKESFPLTVTSAQKNPTAFYLCASSKGGISYNEQFFGPGTRLTVL.

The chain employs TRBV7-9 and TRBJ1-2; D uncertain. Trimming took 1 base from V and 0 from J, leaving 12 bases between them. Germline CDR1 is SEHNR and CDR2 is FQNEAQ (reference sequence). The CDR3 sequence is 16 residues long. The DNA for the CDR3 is TGTGCCAGCAGCTTAGTCACTGCGGATACTAACTATGGCTACACCTTC. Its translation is CASSLVTADTNYGYTF.

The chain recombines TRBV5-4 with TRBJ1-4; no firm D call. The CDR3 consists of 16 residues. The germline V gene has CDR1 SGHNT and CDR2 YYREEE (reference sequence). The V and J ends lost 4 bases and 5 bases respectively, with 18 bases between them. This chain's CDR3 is CASSQFSRGQNEKLFF. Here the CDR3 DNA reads TGTGCCAGCAGCCAATTTTCCAGAGGCCAGAATGAAAAACTGTTTTTT.

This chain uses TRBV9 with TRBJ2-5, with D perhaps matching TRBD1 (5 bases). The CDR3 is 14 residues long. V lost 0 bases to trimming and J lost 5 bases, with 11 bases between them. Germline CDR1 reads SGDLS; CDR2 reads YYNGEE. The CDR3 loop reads CASSVGRGQETQYF. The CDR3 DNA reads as TGTGCCAGCAGCGTAGGAAGGGGCCAGGAGACCCAGTACTTC.

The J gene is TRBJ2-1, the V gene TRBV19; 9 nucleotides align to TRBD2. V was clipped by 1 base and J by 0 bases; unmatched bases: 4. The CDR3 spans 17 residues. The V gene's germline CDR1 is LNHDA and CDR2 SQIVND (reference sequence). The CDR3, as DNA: TGTGCCAGTAGTATAGCCCTAGCGGGAAGCTCCTACAATGAGCAGTTCTTC. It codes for CASSIALAGSSYNEQFF. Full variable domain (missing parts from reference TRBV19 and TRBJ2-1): DGGITQSPKYLFRKEGQNVTLSCEQNLNHDAMYWYRQDPGQGLRLIYYSQIVNDFQKGDIAEGYSVSREKKESFPLTVTSAQKNPTAFYLCASSIALAGSSYNEQFFGPGTRLTVL.

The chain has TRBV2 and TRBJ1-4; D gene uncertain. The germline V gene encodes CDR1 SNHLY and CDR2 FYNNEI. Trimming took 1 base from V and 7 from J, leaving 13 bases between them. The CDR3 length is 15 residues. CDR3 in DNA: TGTGCCAGCAGTGAAGTTGTAGTCGGTGGTGAAAAACTGTTTTTT. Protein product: CASSEVVVGGEKLFF.